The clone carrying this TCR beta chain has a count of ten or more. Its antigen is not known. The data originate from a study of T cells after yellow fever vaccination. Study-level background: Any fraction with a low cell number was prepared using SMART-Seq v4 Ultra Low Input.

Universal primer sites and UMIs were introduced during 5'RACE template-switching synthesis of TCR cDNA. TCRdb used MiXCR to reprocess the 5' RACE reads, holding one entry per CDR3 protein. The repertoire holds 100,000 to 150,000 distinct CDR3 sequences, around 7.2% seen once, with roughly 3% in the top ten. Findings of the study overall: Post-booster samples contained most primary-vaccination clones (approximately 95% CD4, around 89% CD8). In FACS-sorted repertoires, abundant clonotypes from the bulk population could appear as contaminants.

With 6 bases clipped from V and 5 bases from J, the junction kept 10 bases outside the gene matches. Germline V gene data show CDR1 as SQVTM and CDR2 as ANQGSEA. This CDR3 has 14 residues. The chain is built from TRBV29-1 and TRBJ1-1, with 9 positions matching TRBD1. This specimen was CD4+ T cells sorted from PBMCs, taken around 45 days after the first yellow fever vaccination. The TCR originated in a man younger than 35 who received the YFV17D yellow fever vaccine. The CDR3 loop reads CSVRTGEMDTEAFF. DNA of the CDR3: TGCAGCGTGAGGACAGGGGAGATGGATACTGAAGCTTTCTTT.